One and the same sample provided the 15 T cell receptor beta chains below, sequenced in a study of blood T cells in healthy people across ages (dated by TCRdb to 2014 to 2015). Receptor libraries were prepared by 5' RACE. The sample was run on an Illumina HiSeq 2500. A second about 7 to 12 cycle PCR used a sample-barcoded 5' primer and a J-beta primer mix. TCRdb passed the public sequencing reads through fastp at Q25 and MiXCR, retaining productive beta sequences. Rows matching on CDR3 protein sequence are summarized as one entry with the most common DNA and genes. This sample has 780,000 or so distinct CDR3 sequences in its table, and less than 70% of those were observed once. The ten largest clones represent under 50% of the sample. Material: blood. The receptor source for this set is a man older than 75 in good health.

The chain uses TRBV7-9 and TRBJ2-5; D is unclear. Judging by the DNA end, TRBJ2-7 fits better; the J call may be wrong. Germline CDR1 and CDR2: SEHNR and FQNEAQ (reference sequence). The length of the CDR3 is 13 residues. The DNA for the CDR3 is TGTGCCAGCAGCTTAGCTGTAGCAGGCGAGCAGTACTTC. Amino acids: CASSLAVAGEQYF.

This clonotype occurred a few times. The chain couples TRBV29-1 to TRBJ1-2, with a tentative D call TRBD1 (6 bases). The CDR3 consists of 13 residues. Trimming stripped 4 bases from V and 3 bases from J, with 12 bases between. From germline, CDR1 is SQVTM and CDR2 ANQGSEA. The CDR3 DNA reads TGCAGCGTTGCCGGGACACCAGACTATGGCTACACCTTC. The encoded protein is CSVAGTPDYGYTF.

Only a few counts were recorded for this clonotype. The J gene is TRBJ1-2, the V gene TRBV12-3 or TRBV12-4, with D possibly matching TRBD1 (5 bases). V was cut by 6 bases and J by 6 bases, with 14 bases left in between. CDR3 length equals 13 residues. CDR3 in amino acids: CASSAGGGDGYTF. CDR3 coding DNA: TGTGCCAGCAGCGCCGGGGGAGGAGATGGCTACACCTTC.

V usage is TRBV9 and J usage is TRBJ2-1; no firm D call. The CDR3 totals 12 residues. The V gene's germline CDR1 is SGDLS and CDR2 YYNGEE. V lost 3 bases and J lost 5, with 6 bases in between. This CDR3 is CASSEPDNEQFF. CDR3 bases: TGTGCCAGCAGCGAACCGGACAATGAGCAGTTCTTC.

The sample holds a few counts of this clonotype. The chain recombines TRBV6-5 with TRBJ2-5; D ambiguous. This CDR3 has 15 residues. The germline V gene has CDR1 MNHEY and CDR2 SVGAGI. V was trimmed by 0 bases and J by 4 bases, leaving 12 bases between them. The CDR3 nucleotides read TGTGCCAGCAGTTACTCGAATCTGGTTAGAGAGACCCAGTACTTC. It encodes CASSYSNLVRETQYF.

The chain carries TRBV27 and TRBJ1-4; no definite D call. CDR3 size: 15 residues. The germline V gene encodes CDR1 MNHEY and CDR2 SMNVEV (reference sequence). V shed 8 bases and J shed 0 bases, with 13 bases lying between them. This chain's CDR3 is CASRRTAATNEKLFF. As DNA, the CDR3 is TGTGCCAGCCGGCGGACGGCGGCAACTAATGAAAAACTGTTTTTT.

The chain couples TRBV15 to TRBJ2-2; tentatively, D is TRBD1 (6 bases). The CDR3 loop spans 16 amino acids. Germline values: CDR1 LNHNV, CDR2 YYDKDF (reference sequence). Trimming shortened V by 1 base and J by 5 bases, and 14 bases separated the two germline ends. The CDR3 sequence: CATSRGVQGDTGELFF. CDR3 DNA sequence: TGTGCCACCAGCAGAGGTGTACAGGGAGATACCGGGGAGCTGTTTTTT.

In nucleotides, the CDR3 is TGTGCCAGCTCACCCCTGGACAGGACAGAGACCCAGTACTTC. Its protein is CASSPLDRTETQYF. The chain carries TRBV18 and TRBJ2-5; 7 nucleotides match TRBD1. The CDR3 is 14 amino acids. Germline loops: CDR1 KGHSH, CDR2 LQKENI. V shed 3 bases and J 4 bases; nucleotides not matched to a gene: 5.

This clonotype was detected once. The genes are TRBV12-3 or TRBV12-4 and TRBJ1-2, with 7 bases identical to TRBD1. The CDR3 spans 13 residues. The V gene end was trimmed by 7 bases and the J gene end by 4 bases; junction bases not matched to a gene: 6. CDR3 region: CASKGGGVYGYTF. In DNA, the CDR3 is TGTGCCAGCAAAGGAGGGGGCGTCTATGGCTACACCTTC.

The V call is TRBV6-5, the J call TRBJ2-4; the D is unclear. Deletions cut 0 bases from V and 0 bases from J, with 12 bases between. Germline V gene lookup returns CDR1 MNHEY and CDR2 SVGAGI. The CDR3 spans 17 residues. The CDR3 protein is CASSYSETGLAKNIQYF. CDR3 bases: TGTGCCAGCAGTTACTCTGAGACGGGCTTAGCCAAAAACATTCAGTACTTC.

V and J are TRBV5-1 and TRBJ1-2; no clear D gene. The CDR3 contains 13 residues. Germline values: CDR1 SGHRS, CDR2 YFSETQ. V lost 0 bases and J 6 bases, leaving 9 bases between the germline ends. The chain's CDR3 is CASSLDDGDGYTF. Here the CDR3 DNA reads TGCGCCAGCAGCTTGGACGATGGGGATGGCTACACCTTC.

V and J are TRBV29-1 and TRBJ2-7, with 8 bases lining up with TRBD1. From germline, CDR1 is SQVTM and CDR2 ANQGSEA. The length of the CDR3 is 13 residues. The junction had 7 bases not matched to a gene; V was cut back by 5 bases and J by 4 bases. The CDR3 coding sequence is TGCAGCGTTAGTCAGGGGGCAAATTACGAGCAGTACTTC. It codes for CSVSQGANYEQYF.

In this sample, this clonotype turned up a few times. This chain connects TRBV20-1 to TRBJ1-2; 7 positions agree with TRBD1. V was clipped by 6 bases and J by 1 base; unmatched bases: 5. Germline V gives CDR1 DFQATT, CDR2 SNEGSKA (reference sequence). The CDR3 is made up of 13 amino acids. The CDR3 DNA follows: TGCAGTGCCACCACAGGGGTTAACTATGGCTACACCTTC. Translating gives CSATTGVNYGYTF.

In DNA form, the CDR3 reads TGCGCCAGCAGCTTACCAGGGGGCGAGTCTGGAGGCTACACCTTC. It is translated as CASSLPGGESGGYTF. The rearrangement uses TRBV5-1 and TRBJ1-2; 8 nucleotides line up with TRBD1. This CDR3 spans 15 amino acids. Germline V CDR1 and CDR2: SGHRS, YFSETQ. J lost 8 bases, V lost 2 bases, and 11 bases had no gene match.

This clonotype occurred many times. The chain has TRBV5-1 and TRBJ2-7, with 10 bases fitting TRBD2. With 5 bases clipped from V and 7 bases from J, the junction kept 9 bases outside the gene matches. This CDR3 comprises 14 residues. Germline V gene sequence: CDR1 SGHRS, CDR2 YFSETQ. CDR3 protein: CASRKAGGPQEQYF. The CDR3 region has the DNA TGCGCCAGCAGAAAAGCGGGAGGGCCTCAGGAGCAGTACTTC.